Following are 11 T cell receptor beta chains from one sample sequenced in a study of Ad26.COV2.S vaccination and SARS-CoV-2 variants. Assay used: immunoSEQ multiplex PCR; TCRdb lists only in-frame clones, some missing. Of more than 120,000 clones in the sample, just over 85% are singletons; the top ten hold around 5%. Material: peripheral blood, obtained after recovery from COVID-19. These receptors were taken from a human donor who had recovered from COVID-19.

The DNA of the CDR3 is TGTGCCAGCAGCTTGTCAGCGGCAACTAATGAAAAACTGTTTTTT. This gives the protein CASSLSAATNEKLFF. The genes are TRBV5-4 and TRBJ1-4; D gene uncertain. Trimming pared 1 base from V and 0 bases from J, leaving 7 bases between. The CDR3 covers 15 residues. CDR1 and CDR2 (germline): SGHNT, YYREEE (reference sequence).

The chain carries TRBV5-1 and TRBJ2-3; 9 nucleotides align to TRBD1. The CDR3 has 15 residues. Germline CDR1 and CDR2: SGHRS and YFSETQ. V gave up 2 bases and J gave up 0 bases; unmatched junction bases: 1. The CDR3 DNA sequence: TGCGCCAGCAGCTTCGGGACAGGGAGCACAGATACGCAGTATTTT. Translation: CASSFGTGSTDTQYF.

This chain joins TRBV27 and TRBJ1-5; possibly TRBD1 for D (5 bases). Germline lookup yields CDR1 MNHEY and CDR2 SMNVEV (reference sequence). The germline V and J ends were trimmed by 3 bases and 2 bases, with 8 bases remaining between them. The CDR3 is 14 residues long. The CDR3 loop is CASSFLQGNQPQHF. The CDR3, as DNA: TGTGCCAGCAGTTTTCTACAGGGCAATCAGCCCCAGCATTTT.

The V gene is TRBV6-4, the J gene TRBJ2-1; 9 nucleotides agree with TRBD1. From germline, CDR1 is MRHNA and CDR2 SNTAGT. J gave up 8 bases and V 6 bases, and 8 bases lay outside the gene matches. This CDR3 comprises 14 residues. The CDR3 sequence: CASSRDREMDEQFF. The CDR3 DNA reads TGTGCCAGCAGCCGGGACAGGGAGATGGATGAGCAGTTCTTC.

The V call is TRBV7-9, the J call TRBJ2-3; D not certain. V lost 5 bases and J lost 4, with 7 bases in between. The CDR3 length is 12 residues. Germline CDR1 reads SEHNR; CDR2 reads FQNEAQ (reference sequence). CDR3 amino acids: CASSKRSDTQYF. DNA for the CDR3: TGTGCCAGCAGCAAAAGGTCAGATACGCAGTATTTT.

The rearrangement uses TRBV6-5 and TRBJ2-3; TRBD2 might be the D (6 bases). The CDR3 loop spans 16 amino acids. V dropped 2 bases and J dropped 0 bases, with 12 bases sitting between them. Germline CDR1 and CDR2: MNHEY and SVGAGI. The DNA for the CDR3 is TGTGCCAGCAGTTACACCTTTGGGACTAGCACAGATACGCAGTATTTT. This encodes CASSYTFGTSTDTQYF.

This clone was detected once. The chain has TRBV7-2 and TRBJ2-2; possibly TRBD1 for D (6 bases). The CDR3 has 15 amino acids. In germline, CDR1 is SGHTA, CDR2 FQGNSA. Trimming removed 1 base at V and 4 bases at J, with 10 bases between. The DNA of the CDR3 is TGTGCCAGCAGCTTAGGGGGGCTAAGCACCGGGGAGCTGTTTTTT. Translating it yields CASSLGGLSTGELFF.

The chain is built from TRBV2 and TRBJ2-3; unclear D gene. The CDR3 covers 14 residues. Germline-derived CDR1 and CDR2 are SNHLY and FYNNEI. Trimming shortened V by 4 bases and J by 6 bases, and 14 bases separated the two germline ends. This CDR3 reads CASSAAPPVDTQYF. CDR3 nucleotides: TGTGCCAGCAGTGCGGCCCCCCCGGTGGATACGCAGTATTTT.

The chain recombines TRBV30 with TRBJ2-1, with D hard to call. Germline V lookup: CDR1 GTSNPN, CDR2 SVGIG (reference sequence). V was cut by 3 bases and J by 7 bases, with 7 bases left in between. This CDR3 comprises 11 residues. The CDR3 sequence: CAWSYGNEQFF. CDR3 DNA: TGTGCCTGGAGCTATGGGAATGAGCAGTTCTTC.

A few counts support this clone. The chain is built from TRBV6-6 and TRBJ2-2, with D uncertain. Germline V gene sequence: CDR1 MNHNY, CDR2 SVGAGI (reference sequence). This CDR3 is 12 amino acids long. Trimming cost V 6 bases and J 4 bases, with 6 bases left between them. CDR3 in amino acids: CASRPTTGELFF. The CDR3 DNA reads as TGTGCCAGCAGGCCTACCACCGGGGAGCTGTTTTTT.

The gene calls are TRBV7-8 and TRBJ1-4; D is ambiguous. The V end lost 4 bases, the J end lost 4 bases, and 16 bases lay between the germline ends. Looked up from germline, CDR1 is SGHVS and CDR2 is FQNEAQ. The CDR3 length is 16 residues. CDR3 in amino acids: CASSSDYRAGNEKLFF. The CDR3 coding sequence is TGTGCCAGCAGCTCAGATTATCGGGCCGGTAATGAAAAACTGTTTTTT. Full variable domain (remainder filled in from reference TRBV7-8 and TRBJ1-4): GAGVSQSPRYKVAKRGQDVALRCDPISGHVSLFWYQQALGQGPEFLTYFQNEAQLDKSGLPSDRFFAERPEGSVSTLKIQRTQQEDSAVYLCASSSDYRAGNEKLFFGSGTQLSVL.